This entry lists 2 T cell receptor beta chains sequenced from one sample in a study of cytomegalovirus exposure and HLA in healthy donors. In the PCR, 60 Vbeta and 13 Jbeta primers were used. Assay used: immunoSEQ multiplex PCR; TCRdb lists only in-frame clones, some missing. The repertoire holds about 130,000 clones, with approximately 80% as singletons. The sample was PBMCs. The receptors come from a man aged 18-30 years in good health and CMV-seronegative.

The genes are TRBV5-8 and TRBJ1-2, with a possible D match to TRBD1 (5 bases). The CDR3 extends over 14 amino acids. V lost 0 bases and J lost 7, with 13 bases in between. Germline-derived CDR1 and CDR2 are SGHTS and YDEGEE. DNA of the CDR3: TGTGCCAGCAGCTTGGAAGGGGCTTGGATTGGCTACACCTTC. Protein: CASSLEGAWIGYTF.

The chain has TRBV21-1 and TRBJ1-1; TRBD1 is taken as the D call from the table, unchecked against the DNA. TRBV21-1 is flagged as a pseudogene. The CDR3 totals 11 residues. In DNA, the CDR3 is TGTGCCAGCTTTAGGGGAAATGAAGCTTTCTTT. This gives the protein CASFRGNEAFF.